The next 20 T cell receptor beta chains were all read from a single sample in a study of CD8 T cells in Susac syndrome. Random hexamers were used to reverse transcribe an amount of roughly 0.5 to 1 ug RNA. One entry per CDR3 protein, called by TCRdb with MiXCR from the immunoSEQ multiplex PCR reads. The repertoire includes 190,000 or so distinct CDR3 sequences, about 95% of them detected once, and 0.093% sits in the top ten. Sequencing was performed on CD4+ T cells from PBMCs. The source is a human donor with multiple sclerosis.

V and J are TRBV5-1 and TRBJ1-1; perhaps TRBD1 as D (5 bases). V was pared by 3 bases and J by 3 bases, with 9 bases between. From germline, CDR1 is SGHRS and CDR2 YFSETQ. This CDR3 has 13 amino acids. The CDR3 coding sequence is TGCGCCAGCAGCTACGCGGGGGACACTGAAGCTTTCTTT. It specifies CASSYAGDTEAFF.

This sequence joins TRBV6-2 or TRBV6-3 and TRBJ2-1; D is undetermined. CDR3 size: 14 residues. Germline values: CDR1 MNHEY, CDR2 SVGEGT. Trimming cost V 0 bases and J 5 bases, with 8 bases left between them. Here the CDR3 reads CASSYSGPHNEQFF. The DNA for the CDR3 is TGTGCCAGCAGTTACTCGGGCCCCCACAATGAGCAGTTCTTC.

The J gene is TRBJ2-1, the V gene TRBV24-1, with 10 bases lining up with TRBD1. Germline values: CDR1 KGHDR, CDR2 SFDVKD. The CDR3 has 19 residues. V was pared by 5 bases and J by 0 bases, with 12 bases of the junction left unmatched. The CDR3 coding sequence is TGTGCCACCAGTGTAGGACAGGGGGAAAAAATAAGCTCCTACAATGAGCAGTTCTTC. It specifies CATSVGQGEKISSYNEQFF.

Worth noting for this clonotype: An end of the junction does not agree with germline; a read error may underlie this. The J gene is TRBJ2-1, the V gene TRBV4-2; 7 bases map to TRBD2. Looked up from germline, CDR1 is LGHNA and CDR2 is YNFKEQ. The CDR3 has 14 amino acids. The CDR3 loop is CASSQPMEGGSVSF. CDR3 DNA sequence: TGTGCCAGCAGCCAACCGATGGAAGGCGGGAGTGTTTCCTTC.

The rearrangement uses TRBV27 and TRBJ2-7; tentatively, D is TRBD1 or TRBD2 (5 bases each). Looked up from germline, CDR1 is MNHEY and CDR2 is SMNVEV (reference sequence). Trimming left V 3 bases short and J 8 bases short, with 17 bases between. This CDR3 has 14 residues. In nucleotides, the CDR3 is TGTGCCAGCAGTTTTCTGGGACCCTTCTTCAAGCAGTACTTC. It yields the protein CASSFLGPFFKQYF.

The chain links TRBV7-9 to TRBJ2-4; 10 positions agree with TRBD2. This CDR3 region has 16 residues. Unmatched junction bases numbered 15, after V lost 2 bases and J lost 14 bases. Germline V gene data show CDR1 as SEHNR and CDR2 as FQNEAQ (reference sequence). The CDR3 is CASSLKGLAGATREYF. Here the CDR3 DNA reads TGTGCCAGCAGCTTAAAGGGGCTAGCGGGGGCCACCAGGGAGTACTTC.

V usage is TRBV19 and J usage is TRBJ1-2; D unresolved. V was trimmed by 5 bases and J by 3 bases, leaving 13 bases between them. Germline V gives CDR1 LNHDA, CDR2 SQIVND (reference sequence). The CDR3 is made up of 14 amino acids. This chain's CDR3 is CASSDPGIYYGYTF. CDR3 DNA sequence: TGTGCCAGTAGTGATCCGGGGATATACTATGGCTACACCTTC.

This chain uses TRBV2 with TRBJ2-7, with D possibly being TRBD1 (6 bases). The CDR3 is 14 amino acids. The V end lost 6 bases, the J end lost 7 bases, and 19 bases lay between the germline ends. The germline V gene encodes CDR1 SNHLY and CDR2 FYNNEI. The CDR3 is CASRSGDTGKEQYF. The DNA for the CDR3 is TGTGCCAGCAGAAGTGGGGACACCGGGAAAGAGCAGTACTTC.

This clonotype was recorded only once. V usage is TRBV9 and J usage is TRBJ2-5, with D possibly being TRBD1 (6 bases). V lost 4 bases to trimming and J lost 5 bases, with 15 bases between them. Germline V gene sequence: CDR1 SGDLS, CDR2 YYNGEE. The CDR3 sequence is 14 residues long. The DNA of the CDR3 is TGTGCCAGCAGCCGGCTGGGGGCGTGGGAGACCCAGTACTTC. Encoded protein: CASSRLGAWETQYF.

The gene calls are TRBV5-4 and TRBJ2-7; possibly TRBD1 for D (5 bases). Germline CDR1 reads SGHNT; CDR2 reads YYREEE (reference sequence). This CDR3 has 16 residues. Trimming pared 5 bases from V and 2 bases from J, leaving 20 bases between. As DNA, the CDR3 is TGTGCCAGCAGTCGCATGACAGTACGATCGACCTACGAGCAGTACTTC. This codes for CASSRMTVRSTYEQYF.

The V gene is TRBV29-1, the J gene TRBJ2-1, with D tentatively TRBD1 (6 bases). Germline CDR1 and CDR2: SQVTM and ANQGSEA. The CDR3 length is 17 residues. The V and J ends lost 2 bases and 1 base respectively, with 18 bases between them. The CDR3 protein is CSVERPHREGSYNEQFF. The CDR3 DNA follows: TGCAGCGTTGAAAGGCCCCACAGGGAAGGGTCCTACAATGAGCAGTTCTTC.

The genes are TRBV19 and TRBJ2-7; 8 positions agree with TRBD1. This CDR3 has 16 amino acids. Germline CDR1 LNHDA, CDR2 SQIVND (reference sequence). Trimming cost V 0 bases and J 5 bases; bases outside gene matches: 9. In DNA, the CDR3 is TGTGCCAGTAGTATAGACTCGGACAGGGTCTTGGACGAGCAGTACTTC. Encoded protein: CASSIDSDRVLDEQYF.

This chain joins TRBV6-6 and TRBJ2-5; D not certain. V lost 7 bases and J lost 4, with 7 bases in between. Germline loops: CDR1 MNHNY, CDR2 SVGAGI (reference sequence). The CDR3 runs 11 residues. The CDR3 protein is CASTKGETQYF. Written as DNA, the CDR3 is TGTGCCAGCACCAAAGGAGAGACCCAGTACTTC.

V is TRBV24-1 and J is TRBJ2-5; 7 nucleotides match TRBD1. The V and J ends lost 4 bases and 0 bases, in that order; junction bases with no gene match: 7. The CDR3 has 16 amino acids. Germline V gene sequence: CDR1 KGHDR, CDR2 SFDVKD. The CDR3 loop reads CATSELDRTYQETQYF. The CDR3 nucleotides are TGTGCCACCAGTGAGCTGGACAGGACGTACCAAGAGACCCAGTACTTC.

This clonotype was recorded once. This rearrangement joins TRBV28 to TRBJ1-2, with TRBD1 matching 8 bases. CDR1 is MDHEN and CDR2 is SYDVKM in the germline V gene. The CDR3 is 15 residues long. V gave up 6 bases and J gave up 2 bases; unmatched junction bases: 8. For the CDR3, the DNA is TGTGCCAGCAGGGGGAGCGGACAGGGAAACTATGGCTACACCTTC. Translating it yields CASRGSGQGNYGYTF.

The CDR3 DNA is TGCGCCAGCAGCTTGCTTGGGTACACTGAAGCTTTCTTT. Its translation: CASSLLGYTEAFF. The chain employs TRBV5-1 and TRBJ1-1; no firm D call. Trimming stripped 1 base from V and 3 bases from J, with 7 bases between. This CDR3 contains 13 residues. CDR1 SGHRS and CDR2 YFSETQ come from the germline V gene.

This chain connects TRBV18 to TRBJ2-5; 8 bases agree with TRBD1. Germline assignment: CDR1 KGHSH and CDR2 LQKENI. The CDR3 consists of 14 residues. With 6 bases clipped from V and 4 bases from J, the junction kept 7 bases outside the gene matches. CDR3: CASSPWTGSETQYF. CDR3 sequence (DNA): TGTGCCAGCTCTCCCTGGACAGGGTCAGAGACCCAGTACTTC.

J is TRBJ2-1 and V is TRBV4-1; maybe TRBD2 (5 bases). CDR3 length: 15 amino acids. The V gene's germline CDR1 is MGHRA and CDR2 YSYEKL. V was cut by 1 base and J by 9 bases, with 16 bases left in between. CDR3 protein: CASSQGRFTISEQFF. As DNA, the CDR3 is TGCGCCAGCAGCCAAGGGAGGTTCACAATCAGTGAGCAGTTCTTC.

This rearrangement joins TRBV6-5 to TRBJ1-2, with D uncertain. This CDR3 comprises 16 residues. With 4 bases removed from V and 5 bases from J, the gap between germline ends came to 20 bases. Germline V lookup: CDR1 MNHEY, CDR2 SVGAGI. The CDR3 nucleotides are TGTGCCAGCAGTTCGCACCCGACATCCCCGGGGTATGGCTACACCTTC. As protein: CASSSHPTSPGYGYTF.

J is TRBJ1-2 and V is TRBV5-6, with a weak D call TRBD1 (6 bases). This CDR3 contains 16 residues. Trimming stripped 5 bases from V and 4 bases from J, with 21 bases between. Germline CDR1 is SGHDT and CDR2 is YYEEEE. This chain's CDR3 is CASRTQGASSSYGYTF. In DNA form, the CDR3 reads TGTGCCAGCAGGACACAGGGAGCCTCTTCTTCCTATGGCTACACCTTC.